The 6 T cell receptor beta chains given below trace back to one sample, sequenced in a study of CD8+ T cells in alopecia areata. Treatment reported: oral pan-JAK inhibitor, 5-10 mg twice daily. cDNA prepared by RNA extraction and subsequent reverse transcription served as the template for sequencing. Profiling relied on immunoSEQ multiplex PCR, and the TCRdb table lists in-frame clones only, not all of them. Among about 210,000 clones listed, more than 45% were seen once. This specimen was CD4+ T cells sorted from blood, taken at week 4, from a patient treated with tofacitinib. These receptors were taken from a human donor with alopecia areata.

As regards this clone: One junction end does not reproduce the germline sequence, and a read error may be involved. The V gene is TRBV5-1, the J gene TRBJ2-3; tentatively, D is TRBD1 (6 bases). There are 15 residues in the CDR3. CDR1 is SGHRS and CDR2 is YFSETQ in the germline V gene. CDR3 coding DNA: TGCGCCAGCAGCTTGGGTGGAGGCCGGACAGAGACGCAGTATTTT. Translating gives CASSLGGGRTETQYF. Full variable domain (outside the CDR3, taken from reference TRBV5-1 and TRBJ2-3): KAGVTQTPRYLIKTRGQQVTLSCSPISGHRSVSWYQQTPGQGLQFLFEYFSETQRNKGNFPGRFSGRQFSNSRSEMNVSTLELGDSALYLCASSLGGGRTETQYFGPGTRLTVL.

The V and J genes are TRBV6-1 and TRBJ1-6; D is possibly TRBD1 (6 bases). From germline, CDR1 is MNHNS and CDR2 SASEGT. The CDR3 is 13 residues long. V lost 8 bases and J lost 7, with 12 bases in between. CDR3 in DNA: TGTGCCAGCGAGAACAGGGTGAATTCACCCCTCCACTTT. This codes for CASENRVNSPLHF.

This chain joins TRBV2 and TRBJ1-1; D call uncertain. V was cut by 8 bases and J by 1 base, with 2 bases left in between. The CDR3 has 10 residues. The V gene's germline CDR1 is SNHLY and CDR2 FYNNEI. The CDR3 protein is CASANTEAFF. CDR3 nucleotide sequence: TGTGCCAGCGCGAACACTGAAGCTTTCTTT.

CDR3 coding DNA: TGCAGCGTTAGTGGTTCAGGGGTGACCGGGGAGCTGTTTTTT. Encoded protein: CSVSGSGVTGELFF. The chain is built from TRBV29-1 and TRBJ2-2; D may be TRBD1 (6 bases). Germline lookup yields CDR1 SQVTM and CDR2 ANQGSEA. The V end lost 5 bases, the J end lost 5 bases, and 15 bases lay between the germline ends. This CDR3 region has 14 residues.

The chain joins TRBV30 to TRBJ1-5; 8 bases fit TRBD1. Trimming at V came to 0 bases and at J to 4 bases, leaving 8 bases not matched to a gene. Germline CDR1 reads GTSNPN; CDR2 reads SVGIG (reference sequence). The CDR3 extends over 16 amino acids. The CDR3 protein is CAWSVPLRGLNQPQHF. CDR3 bases: TGTGCCTGGAGTGTACCCCTCAGGGGGCTGAATCAGCCCCAGCATTTT.

This clone was seen only a few times. The rearrangement links TRBV10-3 to TRBJ2-7, with D perhaps TRBD1 (6 bases). Trimming removed 2 bases at V and 0 bases at J, with 8 bases between. CDR1 and CDR2 from the germline V gene are ENHRY and SYGVKD. The CDR3 has 14 residues. Here the CDR3 reads CAISEVGHSYEQYF. The CDR3 DNA is TGTGCCATCAGTGAGGTGGGACACTCCTACGAGCAGTACTTC.